The next 6 T cell receptor beta chains were all read from a single sample in a study of technical replicates of blood from a few donors. The assay was immunoSEQ multiplex PCR, and TCRdb's table has in-frame clones only and misses some. The data show tens of thousands of clones, 80% to 95% seen once. The specimen sequenced was T cells isolated from PBMCs. Every receptor here comes from a human donor in good health.

The rearrangement joins TRBV5-4 to TRBJ1-1; D might be TRBD1 (6 bases). The CDR3 contains 15 residues. Germline CDR1 SGHNT, CDR2 YYREEE (reference sequence). V lost 4 bases, J lost 0 bases, and 13 bases lay in between. The CDR3 sequence: CASSLPGDMNTEAFF. CDR3 in DNA: TGTGCCAGCAGCCTCCCAGGGGACATGAACACTGAAGCTTTCTTT. Full variable domain (remainder filled in from reference TRBV5-4 and TRBJ1-1): ETGVTQSPTHLIKTRGQQVTLRCSSQSGHNTVSWYQQALGQGPQFIFQYYREEENGRGNFPPRFSGLQFPNYSSELNVNALELDDSALYLCASSLPGDMNTEAFFGQGTRLTVV.

This rearrangement joins TRBV4-2 to TRBJ2-1; 13 nucleotides line up with TRBD2. CDR3 length: 16 residues. Germline values: CDR1 LGHNA, CDR2 YNFKEQ. V shed 2 bases, J shed 8 bases, and the junction held 6 bases outside the gene matches. The CDR3 is CASSQLLAGGRDEQFF. The CDR3 DNA follows: TGTGCCAGCAGCCAACTACTAGCGGGAGGGAGAGATGAGCAGTTCTTC.

This sequence joins TRBV18 and TRBJ2-1; D perhaps matches TRBD1 (6 bases). Trimming took off 4 bases at V and 7 bases at J, with 11 bases between the two ends. Germline CDR1 reads KGHSH; CDR2 reads LQKENI. The CDR3 is 13 amino acids. CDR3 loop: CASSRERGNEQFF. In nucleotides, the CDR3 is TGTGCCAGCTCACGTGAAAGGGGGAATGAGCAGTTCTTC.

This chain's CDR3 is CASSHSNQPQHF. For the CDR3, the DNA is TGTGCCAGCAGCCATAGCAATCAGCCCCAGCATTTT. V is TRBV6-5 and J is TRBJ1-5, with D unresolved. The CDR3 sequence is 12 residues long. Trimming shortened V by 6 bases and J by 0 bases, and 3 bases separated the two germline ends. In germline, CDR1 is MNHEY, CDR2 SVGAGI.

The chain uses TRBV5-1 and TRBJ1-1, with D possibly TRBD1 on 5 matching bases. CDR1 is SGHRS and CDR2 is YFSETQ in the germline V gene. Trimming stripped 4 bases from V and 2 bases from J, with 12 bases between. The CDR3 totals 14 residues. The CDR3, as DNA: TGCGCCAGCAGCCTTTCAGGGTTCAACACTGAAGCTTTCTTT. The encoded protein is CASSLSGFNTEAFF. The variable domain in full, completed from reference TRBV5-1 and TRBJ1-1, reads KAGVTQTPRYLIKTRGQQVTLSCSPISGHRSVSWYQQTPGQGLQFLFEYFSETQRNKGNFPGRFSGRQFSNSRSEMNVSTLELGDSALYLCASSLSGFNTEAFFGQGTRLTVV.

J is TRBJ1-1 and V is TRBV5-1, with D maybe TRBD1 (6 bases). V lost 4 bases, J lost 8 bases, and 12 bases lay in between. The CDR3 spans 12 residues. Germline loops: CDR1 SGHRS, CDR2 YFSETQ. CDR3 sequence: CASSPGGPEAFF. The DNA for the CDR3 is TGCGCCAGCAGCCCGGGGGGCCCCGAAGCTTTCTTT.